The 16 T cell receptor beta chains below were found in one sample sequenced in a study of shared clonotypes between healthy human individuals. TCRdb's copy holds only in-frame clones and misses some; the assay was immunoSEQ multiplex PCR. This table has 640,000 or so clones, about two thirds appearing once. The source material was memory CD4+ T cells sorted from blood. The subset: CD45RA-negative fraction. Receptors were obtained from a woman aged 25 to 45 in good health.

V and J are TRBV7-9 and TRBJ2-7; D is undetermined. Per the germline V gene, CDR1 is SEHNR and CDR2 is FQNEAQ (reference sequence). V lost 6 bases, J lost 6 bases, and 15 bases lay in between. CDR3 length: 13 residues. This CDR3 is CASSQRSDFEQYF. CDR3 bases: TGTGCCAGCAGTCAAAGGTCCGATTTCGAGCAGTACTTC.

CDR3 in DNA: TGTGCCAGCAGCTTAGTCCGAGGTAGCATCACAGATACGCAGTATTTT. This codes for CASSLVRGSITDTQYF. The rearrangement links TRBV7-9 to TRBJ2-3; D uncertain. Germline CDR1 SEHNR, CDR2 FQNEAQ (reference sequence). The CDR3 totals 16 residues. Deletions cut 1 base from V and 2 bases from J, with 13 bases between.

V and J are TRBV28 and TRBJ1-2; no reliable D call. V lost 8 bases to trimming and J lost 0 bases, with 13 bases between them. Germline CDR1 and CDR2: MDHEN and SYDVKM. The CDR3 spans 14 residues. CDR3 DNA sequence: TGTGCCAGCGGCTCAGCCCTAGCTAACTATGGCTACACCTTC. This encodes CASGSALANYGYTF.

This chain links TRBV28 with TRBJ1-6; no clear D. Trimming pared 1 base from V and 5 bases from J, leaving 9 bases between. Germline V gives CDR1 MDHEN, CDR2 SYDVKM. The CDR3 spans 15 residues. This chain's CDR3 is CASSLLVTHNSPLHF. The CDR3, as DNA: TGTGCCAGCAGTTTATTAGTGACCCATAATTCACCCCTCCACTTT.

The DNA for the CDR3 is TGTGCCAGCAGAGCAGGGGGGGGACGAAAGACCCAGTACTTC. Translation gives CASRAGGGRKTQYF. The genes are TRBV6-5 and TRBJ2-5, with D possibly called TRBD1 or TRBD2 (7 bases each). Germline CDR1 MNHEY, CDR2 SVGAGI. V was shortened by 6 bases and J by 6 bases, with 17 bases between the two germline ends. CDR3 length equals 14 residues.

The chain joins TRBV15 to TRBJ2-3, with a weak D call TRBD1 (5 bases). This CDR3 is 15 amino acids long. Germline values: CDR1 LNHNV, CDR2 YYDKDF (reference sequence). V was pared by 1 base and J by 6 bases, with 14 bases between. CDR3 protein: CATSRALGALDTQYF. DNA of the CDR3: TGTGCCACCAGCAGAGCCCTTGGGGCGTTGGATACGCAGTATTTT.

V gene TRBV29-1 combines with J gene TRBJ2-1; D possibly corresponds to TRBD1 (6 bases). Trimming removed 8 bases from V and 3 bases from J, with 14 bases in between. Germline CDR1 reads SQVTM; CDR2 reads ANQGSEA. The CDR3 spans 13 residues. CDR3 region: CSSGTSDYNEQFF. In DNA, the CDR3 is TGCAGCTCCGGGACATCGGACTACAATGAGCAGTTCTTC.

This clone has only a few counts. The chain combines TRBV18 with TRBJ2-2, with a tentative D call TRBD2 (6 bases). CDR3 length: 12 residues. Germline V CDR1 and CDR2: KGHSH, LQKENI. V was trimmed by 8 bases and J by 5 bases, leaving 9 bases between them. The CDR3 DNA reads TGTGCCAGCCCTAGCGTAACCGGGGAGCTGTTTTTT. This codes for CASPSVTGELFF.

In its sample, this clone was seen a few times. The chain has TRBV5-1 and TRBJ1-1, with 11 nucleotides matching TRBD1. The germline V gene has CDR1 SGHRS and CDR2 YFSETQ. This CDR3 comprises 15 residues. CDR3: CATRRTGGSDTEAFF. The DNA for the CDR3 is TGCGCTACCCGCCGGACAGGGGGCTCGGACACTGAAGCTTTCTTT.

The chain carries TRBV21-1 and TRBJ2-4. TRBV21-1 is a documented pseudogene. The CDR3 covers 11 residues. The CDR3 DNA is TGTGCCAGCGGGAAGAGGCGGCCTCAGTACTTC. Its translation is CASGKRRPQYF.

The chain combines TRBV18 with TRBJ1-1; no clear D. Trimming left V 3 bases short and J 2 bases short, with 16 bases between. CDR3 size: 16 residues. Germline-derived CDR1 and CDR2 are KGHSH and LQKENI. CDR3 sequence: CASSPMPLTINTEAFF. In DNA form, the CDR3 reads TGTGCCAGCTCACCCATGCCGCTAACGATAAACACTGAAGCTTTCTTT.

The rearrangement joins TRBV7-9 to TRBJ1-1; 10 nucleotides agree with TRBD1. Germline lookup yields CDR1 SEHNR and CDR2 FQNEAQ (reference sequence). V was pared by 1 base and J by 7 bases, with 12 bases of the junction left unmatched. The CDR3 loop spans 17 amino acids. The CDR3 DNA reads TGTGCCAGCAGCTTAGGCTCCGGGACAGGGGCCTGGATTGAAGCTTTCTTT. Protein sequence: CASSLGSGTGAWIEAFF.

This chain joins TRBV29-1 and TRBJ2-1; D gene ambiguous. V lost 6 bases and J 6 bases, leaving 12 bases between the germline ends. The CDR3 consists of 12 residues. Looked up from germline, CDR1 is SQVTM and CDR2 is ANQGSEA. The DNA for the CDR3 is TGCAGCGTCCAACATGGAGCCAATGAGCAGTTCTTC. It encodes CSVQHGANEQFF.

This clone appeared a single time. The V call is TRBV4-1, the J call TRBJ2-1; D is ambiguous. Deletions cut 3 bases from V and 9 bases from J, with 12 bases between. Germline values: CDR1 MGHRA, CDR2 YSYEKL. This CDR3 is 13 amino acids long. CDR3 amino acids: CASSHPGPSEQFF. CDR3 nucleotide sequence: TGCGCCAGCAGCCATCCGGGCCCAAGTGAGCAGTTCTTC.

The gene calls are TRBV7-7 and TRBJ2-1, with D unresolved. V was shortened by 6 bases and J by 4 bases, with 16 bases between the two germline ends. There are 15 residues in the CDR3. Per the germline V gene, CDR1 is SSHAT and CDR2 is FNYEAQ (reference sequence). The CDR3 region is CASSSQPNRYNEQFF. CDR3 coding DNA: TGTGCCAGCAGTTCACAGCCGAACCGATACAATGAGCAGTTCTTC.

The CDR3 region has the DNA TGTGCCAGCTCACCCCAACAGGGGGCGGACACTGAAGCTTTCTTT. It encodes CASSPQQGADTEAFF. The chain employs TRBV18 and TRBJ1-1; 9 nucleotides line up with TRBD1. This CDR3 spans 15 amino acids. Unmatched junction bases numbered 5, after V lost 3 bases and J lost 3 bases. Germline CDR1 KGHSH, CDR2 LQKENI.